The T cell receptor (beta chain) under discussion was sequenced for a study of blood T cell repertoires in COVID-19. Per the study methods: Cell counts per sample came from amplifying reference gene primers. This table comes from immunoSEQ multiplex PCR, and its TCRdb copy is limited to in-frame clones, with some not included. The V and J calls and clone size come from that table; D and trimming were worked out from the DNA. The repertoire holds about 400,000 clones, with more than 80% as singletons. Sequencing was performed on peripheral blood. The clonotype originates from a middle-aged man with acute or convalescent COVID-19.

CDR3 bases: TGTGCCTGGAGTGGGACCGGGACAGGGAACTTCTACGAGCAGTACTTC. Translated, it gives CAWSGTGTGNFYEQYF. The chain couples TRBV30 to TRBJ2-7; 9 bases fit TRBD1. There are 16 residues in the CDR3. CDR1 GTSNPN and CDR2 SVGIG come from the germline V gene (reference sequence). V shed 1 base and J 3 bases; nucleotides not matched to a gene: 10.